The text below deals with one T cell receptor beta chain. The target antigen is unknown. V gave up 1 base and J gave up 0 bases, with 7 bases separating them. The CDR3 is 16 residues long. Germline V gene lookup returns CDR1 MNHNS and CDR2 SASEGT. This sample is drawn from a study of blood T cells in healthy people across ages. General study results and limits: Using unsorted PBMCs precluded a conclusive naive versus antigen-experienced comparison.

They isolated at least 7 million PBMCs from each sample. Then a second PCR, running about 6 to 11 cycles, was carried out with a sample-barcoded 5' primer and a J-beta primer mix. Each of the samples gave a minimum of 2.5 million paired-end reads that contained CDR3. TCRdb reprocessed the 5' RACE reads with MiXCR, giving one entry per CDR3 protein. Here the sample spans around 320,000 distinct CDR3 sequences, 25% to 30% being singletons. The sample comprised blood. The clonotype comes from a woman aged 70 to 79 in good health. The chain couples TRBV6-1 to TRBJ2-6; no clear D. This CDR3 reads CASSEVRNSGANVLTF. The CDR3 nucleotides read TGTGCCAGCAGTGAAGTTCGAAACTCTGGGGCCAACGTCCTGACTTTC.